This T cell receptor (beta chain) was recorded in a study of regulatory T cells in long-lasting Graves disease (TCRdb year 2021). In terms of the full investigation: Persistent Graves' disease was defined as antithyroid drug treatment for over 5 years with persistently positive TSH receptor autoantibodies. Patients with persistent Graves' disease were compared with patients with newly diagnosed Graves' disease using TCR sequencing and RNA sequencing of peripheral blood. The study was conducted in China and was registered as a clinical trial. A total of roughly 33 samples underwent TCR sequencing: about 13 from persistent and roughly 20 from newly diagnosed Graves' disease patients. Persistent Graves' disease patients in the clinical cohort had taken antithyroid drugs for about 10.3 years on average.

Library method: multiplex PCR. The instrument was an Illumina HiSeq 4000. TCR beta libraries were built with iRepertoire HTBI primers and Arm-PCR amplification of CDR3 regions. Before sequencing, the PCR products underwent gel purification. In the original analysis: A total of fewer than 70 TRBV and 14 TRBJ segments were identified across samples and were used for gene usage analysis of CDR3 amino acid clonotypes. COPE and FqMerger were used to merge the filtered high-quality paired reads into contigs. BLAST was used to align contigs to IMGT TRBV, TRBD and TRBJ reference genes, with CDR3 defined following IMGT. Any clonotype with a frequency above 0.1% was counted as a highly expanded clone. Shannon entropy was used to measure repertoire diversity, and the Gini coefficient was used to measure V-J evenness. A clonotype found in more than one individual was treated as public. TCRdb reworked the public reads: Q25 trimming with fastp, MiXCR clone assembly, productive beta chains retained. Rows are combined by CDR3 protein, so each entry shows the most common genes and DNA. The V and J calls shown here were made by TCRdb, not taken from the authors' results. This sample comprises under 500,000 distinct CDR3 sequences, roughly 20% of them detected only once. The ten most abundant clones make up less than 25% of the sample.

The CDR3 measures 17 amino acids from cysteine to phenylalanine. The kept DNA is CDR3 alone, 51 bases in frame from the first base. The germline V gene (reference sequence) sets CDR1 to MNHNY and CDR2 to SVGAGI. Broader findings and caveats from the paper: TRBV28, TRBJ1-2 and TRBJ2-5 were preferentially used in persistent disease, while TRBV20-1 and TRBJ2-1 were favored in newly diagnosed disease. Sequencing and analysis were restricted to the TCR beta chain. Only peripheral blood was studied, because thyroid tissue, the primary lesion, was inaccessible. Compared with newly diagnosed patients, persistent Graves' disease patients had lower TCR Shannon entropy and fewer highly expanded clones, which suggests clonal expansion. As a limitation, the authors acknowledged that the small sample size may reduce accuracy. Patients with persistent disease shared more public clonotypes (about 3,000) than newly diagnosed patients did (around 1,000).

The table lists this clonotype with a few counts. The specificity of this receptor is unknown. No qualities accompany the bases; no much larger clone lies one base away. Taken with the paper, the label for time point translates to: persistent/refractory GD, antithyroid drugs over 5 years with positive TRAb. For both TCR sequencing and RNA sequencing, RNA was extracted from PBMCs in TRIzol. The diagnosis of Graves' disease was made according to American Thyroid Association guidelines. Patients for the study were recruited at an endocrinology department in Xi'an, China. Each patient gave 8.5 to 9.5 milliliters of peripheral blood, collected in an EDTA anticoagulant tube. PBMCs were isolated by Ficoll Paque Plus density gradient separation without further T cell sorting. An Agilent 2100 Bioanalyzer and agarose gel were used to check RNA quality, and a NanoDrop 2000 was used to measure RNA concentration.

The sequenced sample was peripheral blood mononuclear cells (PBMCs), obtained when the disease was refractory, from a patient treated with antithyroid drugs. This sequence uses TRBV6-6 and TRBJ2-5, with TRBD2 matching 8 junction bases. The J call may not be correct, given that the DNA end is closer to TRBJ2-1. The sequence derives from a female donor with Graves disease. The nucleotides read TGTGCCAGCAGTTACTCGATGGTCCAGCGGGAGAGGAATGAGCAGTTCTTC. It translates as CASSYSMVQRERNEQFF.